This T cell receptor (beta chain) was obtained from a study of T and B cells in COVID-19 patients. Study background: Critical illness requiring mechanical ventilation or extracorporeal membrane oxygenation affected three fifths of the roughly 20 active-infection patients.

BIOMED2 TRB-A/B primer pools were used in multiplex TRB PCR. TCRdb passed the multiplex PCR reads through MiXCR, listing each CDR3 protein once. The table includes 10,000 or so distinct CDR3 sequences, around 30% detected once. V lost 5 bases to trimming and J lost 2 bases; unmatched junction nucleotides: 13. The CDR3 is 18 residues long. Germline CDR1 and CDR2: MNHEY and SVGEGT. Blood genomic DNA input for TRB amplification was 250-500 ng. Material for sequencing was blood. The sequence came from a human donor with active COVID-19. The chain is built from TRBV6-2 or TRBV6-3 and TRBJ1-3, with TRBD1 matching 9 bases. CDR3 DNA sequence: TGTGCCAGCAGTCTCCAGCATTTCCGGGACAGGGCTGGAAACACCATATATTTT. Translating it yields CASSLQHFRDRAGNTIYF.